The 6 T cell receptor beta chains given below trace back to one sample, sequenced in a study of CD8 T cells in ankylosing spondylitis. Overall study results and limits: There was a TCR beta motif, made of several highly homologous variants, that appeared characteristic of ankylosing spondylitis blood.

Their target antigens are unknown. TCRdb passed the 5' RACE reads through MiXCR, listing each CDR3 protein once. The sample records approximately 540,000 distinct CDR3 sequences, roughly 13% being singletons. What was sequenced was blood, either unsorted or a sorted T cell fraction (not recorded which). These receptors were obtained from a male donor with ankylosing spondylitis.

This chain joins TRBV9 and TRBJ2-3; D remains ambiguous. V shed 0 bases and J shed 2 bases, with 10 bases lying between them. CDR3 length: 15 residues. Germline V gives CDR1 SGDLS, CDR2 YYNGEE. The CDR3 loop is CASSVVQDLTDTQYF. DNA for the CDR3: TGTGCCAGCAGCGTAGTCCAGGATCTCACAGATACGCAGTATTTT.

The V call is TRBV5-1, the J call TRBJ2-5; D uncertain. V was clipped by 0 bases and J by 5 bases, with 11 bases between them. Germline V CDR1 and CDR2: SGHRS, YFSETQ. The length of the CDR3 is 14 residues. The CDR3 is CASSLGSLSETQYF. CDR3 nucleotides: TGCGCCAGCAGCTTGGGTAGTCTTAGCGAGACCCAGTACTTC.

The table lists this clonotype with a few counts. This chain links TRBV2 with TRBJ2-1; D unclear. This CDR3 is 11 amino acids long. V shed 2 bases and J shed 9 bases, with 5 bases lying between them. The germline V gene encodes CDR1 SNHLY and CDR2 FYNNEI. The CDR3 DNA is TGTGCCAGCAGTGAAAGGGTTGAGCAGTTCTTC. Translated: CASSERVEQFF.

The genes are TRBV20-1 and TRBJ2-5; D assignment may be TRBD1 or TRBD2 (5 bases each). The CDR3 totals 17 residues. The V end was cut by 6 bases, the J end by 0 bases, with 23 bases between. Germline loops: CDR1 DFQATT, CDR2 SNEGSKA (reference sequence). CDR3 coding DNA: TGCAGTGCCCGGGGCGCCGATCAGCGGCTGTACCAAGAGACCCAGTACTTC. It specifies CSARGADQRLYQETQYF.

The V and J genes are TRBV7-8 and TRBJ2-1; D unclear. Germline CDR1 is SGHVS and CDR2 is FQNEAQ. CDR3 size: 12 residues. The V and J ends lost 5 bases and 5 bases respectively, with 7 bases between them. The CDR3 coding sequence is TGTGCCAGCAGCACTGCGGACAATGAGCAGTTCTTC. Translation gives CASSTADNEQFF.

This clonotype was picked up a small number of times. The V gene is TRBV29-1, the J gene TRBJ1-1; 10 bases are shared with TRBD1. The V and J ends lost 3 bases and 4 bases, in that order; junction bases with no gene match: 8. From germline, CDR1 is SQVTM and CDR2 ANQGSEA. CDR3 length: 15 amino acids. CDR3 sequence (DNA): TGCAGCGTTGAGTATTGGGACAGGGGATCCACTGAAGCTTTCTTT. Translating it yields CSVEYWDRGSTEAFF.